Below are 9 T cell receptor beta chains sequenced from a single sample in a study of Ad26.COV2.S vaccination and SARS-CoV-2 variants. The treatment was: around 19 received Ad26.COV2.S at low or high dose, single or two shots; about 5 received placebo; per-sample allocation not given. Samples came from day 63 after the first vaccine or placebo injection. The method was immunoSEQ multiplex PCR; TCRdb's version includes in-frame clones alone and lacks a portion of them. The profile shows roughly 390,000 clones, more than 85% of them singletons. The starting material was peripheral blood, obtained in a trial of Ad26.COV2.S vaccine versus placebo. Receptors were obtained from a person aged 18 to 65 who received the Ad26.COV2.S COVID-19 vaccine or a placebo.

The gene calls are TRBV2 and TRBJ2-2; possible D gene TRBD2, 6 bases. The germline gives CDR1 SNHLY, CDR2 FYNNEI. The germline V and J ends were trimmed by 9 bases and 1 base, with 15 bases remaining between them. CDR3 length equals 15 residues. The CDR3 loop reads CASTRDSRNTGELFF. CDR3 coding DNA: TGTGCCAGTACCCGGGACTCAAGGAACACCGGGGAGCTGTTTTTT.

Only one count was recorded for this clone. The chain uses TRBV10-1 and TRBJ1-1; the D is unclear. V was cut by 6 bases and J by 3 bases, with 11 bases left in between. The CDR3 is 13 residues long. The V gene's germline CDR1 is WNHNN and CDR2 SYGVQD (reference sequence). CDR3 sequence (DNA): TGCGCCAGCAGCAGGTCCGGGGACACTGAAGCTTTCTTT. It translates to CASSRSGDTEAFF.

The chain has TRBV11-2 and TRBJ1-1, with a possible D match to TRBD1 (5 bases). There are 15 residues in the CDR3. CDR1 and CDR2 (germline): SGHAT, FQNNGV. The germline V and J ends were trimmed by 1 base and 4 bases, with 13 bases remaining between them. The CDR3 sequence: CASSLAGGEGTEAFF. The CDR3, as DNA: TGTGCCAGCAGCTTAGCGGGGGGAGAGGGCACTGAAGCTTTCTTT.

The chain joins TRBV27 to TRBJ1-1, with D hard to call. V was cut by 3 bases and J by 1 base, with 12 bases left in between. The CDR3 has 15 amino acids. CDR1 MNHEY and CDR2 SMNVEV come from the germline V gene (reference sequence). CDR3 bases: TGTGCCAGCAGTTTGGTCTCAGTCGGGAACACTGAAGCTTTCTTT. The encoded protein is CASSLVSVGNTEAFF.

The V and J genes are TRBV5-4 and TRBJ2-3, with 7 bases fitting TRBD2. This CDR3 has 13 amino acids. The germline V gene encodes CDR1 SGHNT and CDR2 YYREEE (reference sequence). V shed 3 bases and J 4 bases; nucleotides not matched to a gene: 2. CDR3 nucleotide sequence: TGTGCCAGCAGCTCTGCGGGGGCAGATACGCAGTATTTT. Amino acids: CASSSAGADTQYF.

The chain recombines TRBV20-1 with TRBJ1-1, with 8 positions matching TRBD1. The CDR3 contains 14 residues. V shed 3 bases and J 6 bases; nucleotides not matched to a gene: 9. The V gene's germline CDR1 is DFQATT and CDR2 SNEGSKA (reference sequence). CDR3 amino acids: CSASLTIRGPEAFF. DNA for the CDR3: TGCAGTGCTAGTCTCACGATCAGGGGGCCTGAAGCTTTCTTT.

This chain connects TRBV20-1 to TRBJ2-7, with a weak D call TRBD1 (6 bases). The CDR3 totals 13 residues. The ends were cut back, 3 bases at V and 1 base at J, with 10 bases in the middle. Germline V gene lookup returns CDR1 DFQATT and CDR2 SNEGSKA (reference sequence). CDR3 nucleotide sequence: TGCAGTGCTAGTTACAGGGAATCCTACGAGCAGTACTTC. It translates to CSASYRESYEQYF.

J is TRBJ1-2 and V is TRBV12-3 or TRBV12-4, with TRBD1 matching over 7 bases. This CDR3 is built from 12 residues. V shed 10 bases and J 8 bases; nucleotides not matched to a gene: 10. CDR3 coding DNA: TGTGCCACACAGGGGCCCCCGTTGGGCTACACCTTC. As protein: CATQGPPLGYTF.

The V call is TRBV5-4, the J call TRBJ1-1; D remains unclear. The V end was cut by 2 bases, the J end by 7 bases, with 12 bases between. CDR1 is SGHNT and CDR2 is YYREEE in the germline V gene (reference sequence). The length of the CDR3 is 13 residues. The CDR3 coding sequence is TGTGCCAGCAGCTTCCTGGGATTGAATGAAGCTTTCTTT. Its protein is CASSFLGLNEAFF. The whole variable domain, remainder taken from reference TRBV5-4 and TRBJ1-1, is ETGVTQSPTHLIKTRGQQVTLRCSSQSGHNTVSWYQQALGQGPQFIFQYYREEENGRGNFPPRFSGLQFPNYSSELNVNALELDDSALYLCASSFLGLNEAFFGQGTRLTVV.